This T cell receptor beta chain was captured in a study of T-cell memory formation after mild COVID-19. Each CDR3 protein gets one entry after TCRdb re-called the 5' RACE reads with MiXCR. The sample yields hundreds of thousands of distinct CDR3 sequences, around 20% seen once. With 1 base removed from V and 6 bases from J, the gap between germline ends came to 7 bases. CDR1 and CDR2 from the germline V gene are SGHVS and FNYEAQ. This CDR3 spans 13 amino acids. The sequence was collected from a man between 18 and 29 years old who had mild COVID-19 (a few samples of this study predate the infection). Cell type and time point are not known. The rearrangement links TRBV7-6 to TRBJ1-5; D not resolved. The specimen was PBMCs or a T cell subset sorted from them (not recorded which). CDR3 DNA: TGTGCCAGCAGCTTAGGCCCAAGTCAGCCCCAGCATTTT. It codes for CASSLGPSQPQHF. Based on the CDR3 plus reference TRBV7-6 and TRBJ1-5, the full variable domain is GAGVSQSPRYKVTKRGQDVALRCDPISGHVSLYWYRQALGQGPEFLTYFNYEAQQDKSGLPNDRFSAERPEGSISTLTIQRTEQRDSAMYRCASSLGPSQPQHFGDGTRLSIL.